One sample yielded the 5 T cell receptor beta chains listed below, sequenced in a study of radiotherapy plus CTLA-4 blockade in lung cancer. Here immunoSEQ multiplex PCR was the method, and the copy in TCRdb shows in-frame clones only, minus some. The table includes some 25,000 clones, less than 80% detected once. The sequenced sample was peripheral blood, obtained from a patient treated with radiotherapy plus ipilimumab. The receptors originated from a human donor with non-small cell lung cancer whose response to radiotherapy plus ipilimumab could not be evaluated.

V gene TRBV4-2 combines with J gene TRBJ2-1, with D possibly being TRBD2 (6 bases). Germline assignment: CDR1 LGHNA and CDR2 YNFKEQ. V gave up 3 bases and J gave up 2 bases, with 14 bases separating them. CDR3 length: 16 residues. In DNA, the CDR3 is TGTGCCAGCAGCCAGGGACCCGCGGGAACCTACAATGAGCAGTTCTTC. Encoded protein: CASSQGPAGTYNEQFF.

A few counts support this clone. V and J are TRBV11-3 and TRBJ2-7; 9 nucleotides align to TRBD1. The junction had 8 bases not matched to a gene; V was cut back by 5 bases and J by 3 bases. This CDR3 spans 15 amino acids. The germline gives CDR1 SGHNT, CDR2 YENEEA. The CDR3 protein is CASSMDTGGFYEQYF. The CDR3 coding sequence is TGTGCCAGCAGCATGGACACAGGGGGCTTCTACGAGCAGTACTTC.

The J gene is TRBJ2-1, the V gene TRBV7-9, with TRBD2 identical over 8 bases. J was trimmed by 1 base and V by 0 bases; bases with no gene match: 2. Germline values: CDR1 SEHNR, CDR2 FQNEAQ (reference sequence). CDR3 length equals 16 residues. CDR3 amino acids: CASSLALAGSYNEQFF. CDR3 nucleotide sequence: TGTGCCAGCAGCTTAGCTCTAGCGGGTTCCTACAATGAGCAGTTCTTC.

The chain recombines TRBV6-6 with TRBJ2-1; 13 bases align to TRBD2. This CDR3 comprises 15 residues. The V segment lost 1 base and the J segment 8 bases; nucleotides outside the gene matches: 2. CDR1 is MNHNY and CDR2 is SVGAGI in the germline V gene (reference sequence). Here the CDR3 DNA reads TGTGCCAGCAGTTACTGGACTAGCGGGAGCTATGAGCAGTTCTTC. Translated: CASSYWTSGSYEQFF.

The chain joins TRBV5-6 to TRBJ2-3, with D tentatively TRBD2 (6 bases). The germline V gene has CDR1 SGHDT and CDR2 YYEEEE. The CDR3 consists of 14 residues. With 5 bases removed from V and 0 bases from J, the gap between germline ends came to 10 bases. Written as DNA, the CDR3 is TGTGCCAGCAGATACGGGACTAGCACAGATACGCAGTATTTT. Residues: CASRYGTSTDTQYF.